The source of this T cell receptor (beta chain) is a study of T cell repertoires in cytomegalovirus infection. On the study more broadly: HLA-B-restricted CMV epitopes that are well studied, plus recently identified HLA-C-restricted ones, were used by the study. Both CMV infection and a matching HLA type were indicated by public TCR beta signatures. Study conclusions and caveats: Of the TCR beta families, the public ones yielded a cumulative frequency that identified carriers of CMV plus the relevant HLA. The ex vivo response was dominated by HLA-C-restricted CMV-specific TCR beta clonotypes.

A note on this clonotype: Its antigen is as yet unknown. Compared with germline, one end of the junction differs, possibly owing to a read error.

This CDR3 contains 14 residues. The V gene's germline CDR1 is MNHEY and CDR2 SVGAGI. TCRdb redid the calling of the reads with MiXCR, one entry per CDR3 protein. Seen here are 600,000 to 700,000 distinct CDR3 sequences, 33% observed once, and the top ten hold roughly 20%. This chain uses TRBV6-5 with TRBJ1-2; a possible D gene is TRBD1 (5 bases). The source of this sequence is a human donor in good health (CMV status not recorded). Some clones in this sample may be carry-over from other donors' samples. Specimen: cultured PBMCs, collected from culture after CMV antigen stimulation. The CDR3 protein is CASSRGVPTYGYTF. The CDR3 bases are TGTGCCAGCAGCCGAGGGGTCCCAACGTATGGGTACACCTTC.